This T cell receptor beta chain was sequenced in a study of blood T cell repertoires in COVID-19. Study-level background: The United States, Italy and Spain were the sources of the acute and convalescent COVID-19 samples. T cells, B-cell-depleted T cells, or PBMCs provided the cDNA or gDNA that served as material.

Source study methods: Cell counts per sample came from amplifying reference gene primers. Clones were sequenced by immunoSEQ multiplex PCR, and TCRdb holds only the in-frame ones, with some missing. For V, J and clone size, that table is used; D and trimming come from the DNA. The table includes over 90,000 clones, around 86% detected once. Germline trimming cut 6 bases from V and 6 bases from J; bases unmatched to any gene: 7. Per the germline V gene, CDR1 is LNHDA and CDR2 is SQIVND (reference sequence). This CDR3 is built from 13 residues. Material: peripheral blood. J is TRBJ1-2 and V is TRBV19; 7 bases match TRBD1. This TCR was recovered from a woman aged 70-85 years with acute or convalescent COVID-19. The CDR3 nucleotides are TGTGCCAGTAGCCTTGAGGGGGCGCATGGCTACACCTTC. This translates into CASSLEGAHGYTF.